The 10 T cell receptor beta chains below were found in one sample sequenced in a study of CD8 T cells in ankylosing spondylitis. TCRdb redid the calling of the 5' RACE reads with MiXCR, one entry per CDR3 protein. Found here are 700,000 or so distinct CDR3 sequences, under 20% of them singletons; the top ten hold about a fifth. These TCRs are of unknown antigen specificity. Study-level findings and limits: Among TCR beta sequences, a motif of eight highly homologous variants appeared characteristic of ankylosing spondylitis blood.

The sample comprised blood, either unsorted or a sorted T cell fraction (not recorded which). These receptors originate from a male donor with ankylosing spondylitis.

This chain connects TRBV9 to TRBJ2-2; the D gene could be TRBD1 or TRBD2 (6 bases each). Trimming shortened V by 4 bases and J by 7 bases, and 20 bases separated the two germline ends. This CDR3 has 16 residues. Germline CDR1 reads SGDLS; CDR2 reads YYNGEE. CDR3 DNA: TGTGCCAGCAGCAGCCGGGGGACACCCGTGGGCGGGGAGCTGTTTTTT. As protein: CASSSRGTPVGGELFF.

This clonotype was seen a handful of times. V is TRBV29-1 and J is TRBJ2-3, with 7 bases aligning to TRBD1. The CDR3 sequence is 14 residues long. Germline CDR1 SQVTM, CDR2 ANQGSEA. The junction had 8 bases not matched to a gene; V was cut back by 6 bases and J by 2 bases. The CDR3 sequence: CSVSRGSPTDTQYF. The CDR3 bases are TGCAGCGTCTCCAGGGGGTCCCCCACAGATACGCAGTATTTT.

The CDR3 spells CASSTGTGGSEQYF. CDR3 bases: TGTGCCAGCTCGACCGGGACAGGGGGCTCCGAGCAGTACTTC. The chain carries TRBV18 and TRBJ2-7, with TRBD1 identical over 12 bases. The junction had 6 bases not matched to a gene; V was cut back by 6 bases and J by 6 bases. This CDR3 spans 14 amino acids. Germline V gives CDR1 KGHSH, CDR2 LQKENI.

The CDR3 sequence: CASSRAGTTNTEAFF. As DNA, the CDR3 is TGTGCCAGCAGCAGAGCCGGGACGACCAACACTGAAGCTTTCTTT. This chain uses TRBV5-6 with TRBJ1-1, with D maybe TRBD1 (5 bases). The CDR3 covers 15 residues. The V end was cut by 4 bases, the J end by 2 bases, with 15 bases between. Per the germline V gene, CDR1 is SGHDT and CDR2 is YYEEEE.

This clonotype was observed a handful of times. This sequence joins TRBV7-8 and TRBJ2-3, with D possibly matching TRBD2 (7 bases). The length of the CDR3 is 15 residues. In germline, CDR1 is SGHVS, CDR2 FQNEAQ. Trimming took off 5 bases at V and 3 bases at J, with 15 bases between the two ends. The CDR3 nucleotides are TGTGCCAGCAGCGGGGGGGGGCGGGAGACAGATACGCAGTATTTT. Translation: CASSGGGRETDTQYF.

This clonotype turned up a few times. This chain joins TRBV11-2 and TRBJ1-2; TRBD1 matches 10 bases. The junction had 17 bases not matched to a gene; V was cut back by 4 bases and J by 6 bases. CDR3 length equals 18 residues. Per germline, CDR1 SGHAT and CDR2 FQNNGV. CDR3 nucleotide sequence: TGTGCCAGCAGCTACAAGATTACCGGGACAGGGGAATCTCATGGCTACACCTTC. Its translation: CASSYKITGTGESHGYTF.

The V gene is TRBV24-1, the J gene TRBJ1-5; TRBD1 is a possible D gene (5 bases). Germline V CDR1 and CDR2: KGHDR, SFDVKD. The CDR3 contains 15 residues. V was shortened by 3 bases and J by 7 bases, with 15 bases between the two germline ends. The CDR3 protein is CATSDGKRGDQPQHF. Written as DNA, the CDR3 is TGTGCCACCAGTGATGGCAAACGGGGGGACCAGCCCCAGCATTTT.

The chain is built from TRBV24-1 and TRBJ2-5, with 8 bases aligning to TRBD1. The CDR3 is made up of 15 amino acids. Germline loops: CDR1 KGHDR, CDR2 SFDVKD. Trimming at V came to 3 bases and at J to 2 bases, leaving 4 bases not matched to a gene. The CDR3 region is CATSDDTGGQETQYF. The CDR3 DNA reads TGTGCCACCAGTGATGATACAGGGGGTCAAGAGACCCAGTACTTC.

This clonotype was seen only a few times. This sequence joins TRBV7-9 and TRBJ1-2; weak D call: TRBD1 (6 bases). From germline, CDR1 is SEHNR and CDR2 FQNEAQ (reference sequence). The CDR3 contains 15 residues. The germline V and J ends were trimmed by 2 bases and 8 bases, with 18 bases remaining between them. For the CDR3, the DNA is TGTGCCAGCAGCTTAAGGAACACAGGGCTGGAGGGCTACACCTTC. Its translation is CASSLRNTGLEGYTF.

The rearrangement uses TRBV29-1 and TRBJ2-3; 7 positions agree with TRBD1. CDR3 length: 16 residues. The trim removed 4 bases at V and 3 bases at J, leaving 13 bases unmatched. Germline CDR1 and CDR2: SQVTM and ANQGSEA. CDR3: CSVAGGRGYDTDTQYF. The CDR3 region has the DNA TGCAGCGTTGCCGGTGGCAGGGGGTACGATACAGATACGCAGTATTTT.